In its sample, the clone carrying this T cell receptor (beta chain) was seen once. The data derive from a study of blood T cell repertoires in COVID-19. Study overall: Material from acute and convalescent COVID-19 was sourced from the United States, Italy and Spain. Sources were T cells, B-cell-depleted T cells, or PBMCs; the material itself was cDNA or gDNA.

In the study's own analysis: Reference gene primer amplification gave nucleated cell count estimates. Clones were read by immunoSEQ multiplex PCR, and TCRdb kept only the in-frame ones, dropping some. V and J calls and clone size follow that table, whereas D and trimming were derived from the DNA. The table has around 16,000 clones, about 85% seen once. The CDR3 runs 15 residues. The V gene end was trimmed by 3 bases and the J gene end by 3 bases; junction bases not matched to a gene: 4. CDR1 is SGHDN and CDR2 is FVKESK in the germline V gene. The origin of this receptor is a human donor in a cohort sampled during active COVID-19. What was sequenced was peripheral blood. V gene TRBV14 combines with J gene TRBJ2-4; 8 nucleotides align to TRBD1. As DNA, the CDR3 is TGTGCCAGCAGCCAGGGGACAGGAATCAAAAACATTCAGTACTTC. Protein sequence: CASSQGTGIKNIQYF.